This TCR beta chain was sequenced during a study of Ad26.COV2.S vaccination and SARS-CoV-2 variants. Specified treatment: around 19 received Ad26.COV2.S at low or high dose, single or two shots; about 5 received placebo; per-sample allocation not given. Each sample was drawn 63 days after the first injection (of vaccine or placebo). Some clones are missing from TCRdb's copy, which holds only in-frame ones; the method was immunoSEQ multiplex PCR. The data contain approximately 500,000 clones, around 88% of them singletons. Study-level results: Post-vaccination spike-specific CD8+ and CD4+ T cell responses reportedly had substantial breadth.

To note about this clone: Its target is not known.

CDR3 length: 14 amino acids. Germline V gene lookup returns CDR1 SGHTA and CDR2 FQGNSA. V was cut by 3 bases and J by 7 bases, with 15 bases left in between. The clonotype comes from a person between 18 and 65 years old who received the Ad26.COV2.S COVID-19 vaccine or a placebo. The chain uses TRBV7-2 and TRBJ1-2; D possibly corresponds to TRBD1 (6 bases). The sample was peripheral blood, taken in a trial of Ad26.COV2.S vaccine versus placebo. DNA for the CDR3: TGTGCCAGCAGCTTTAATCAGGGGCAGGGTGGCTACACCTTC. Its protein is CASSFNQGQGGYTF.